A single sample gave rise to the 17 T cell receptor beta chains below, sequenced in a study of Graves' ophthalmopathy and Graves' hyperthyroidism. The authors amplified TCR beta CDR3 regions, and they did so from RNA transcripts for repertoire sequencing. RT-PCR with HTBI primers came first, then second-round multiplex PCR. Each CDR3 protein gets one entry after TCRdb re-called the multiplex PCR reads with MiXCR. In the table there are fewer than 650,000 distinct CDR3 sequences, 22% of which are singletons. Input material: peripheral blood. The receptors derive from a woman aged 18-29 years with stable Graves' hyperthyroidism. Some clones in this sample may be carry-over from other donors' samples.

This clonotype has a count of ten or more. The rearrangement uses TRBV12-3 or TRBV12-4 and TRBJ2-7, with 9 bases matching TRBD1. V gave up 5 bases and J gave up 5 bases; unmatched junction bases: 4. This CDR3 region has 13 residues. The CDR3 sequence is CASSKGQGDEQYF. DNA for the CDR3: TGTGCCAGCAGTAAGGGACAGGGCGACGAGCAGTACTTC.

This clonotype was observed at least ten times. J is TRBJ2-2 and V is TRBV10-1; the D is unclear. This CDR3 has 13 amino acids. V was pared by 0 bases and J by 4 bases, with 3 bases between. The germline CDR1 and CDR2 sequences are WNHNN and SYGVQD (reference sequence). CDR3 region: CASSESFTGELFF. The CDR3 DNA reads as TGCGCCAGCAGTGAGTCTTTCACCGGGGAGCTGTTTTTT.

Remarks on this clonotype: At one boundary the junction diverges from the germline segment, which might be a read error. This rearrangement joins TRBV5-1 to TRBJ1-1; D is possibly TRBD1 (6 bases). CDR1 and CDR2 from the germline V gene are SGHRS and YFSETQ. This CDR3 contains 14 residues. CDR3 sequence (DNA): TGCTCCAGCAGCTTAGGACAGCTTAACACTGAAGCTTTCTTT. It yields the protein CSSSLGQLNTEAFF. Full variable domain (missing parts from reference TRBV5-1 and TRBJ1-1): KAGVTQTPRYLIKTRGQQVTLSCSPISGHRSVSWYQQTPGQGLQFLFEYFSETQRNKGNFPGRFSGRQFSNSRSEMNVSTLELGDSALYLCSSSLGQLNTEAFFGQGTRLTVV.

The table lists this clonotype with many counts. The rearrangement joins TRBV11-2 to TRBJ2-7; 8 bases map to TRBD1. This CDR3 region has 11 residues. Trimming took 5 bases from V and 12 from J; bases not matched to a gene: 6. CDR1 is SGHAT, CDR2 FQNNGV, per germline. Here the CDR3 reads CASSAAGTGYF. CDR3 in DNA: TGTGCCAGCAGCGCAGCCGGGACAGGGTACTTC.

J is TRBJ1-1 and V is TRBV20-1, with D unclear. The CDR3 runs to 14 residues. The germline V gene encodes CDR1 DFQATT and CDR2 SNEGSKA (reference sequence). V lost 0 bases to trimming and J lost 4 bases, with 12 bases between them. The CDR3 reads CSARELRWGTEAFF. The CDR3 DNA reads TGCAGTGCTAGAGAACTCCGGTGGGGCACTGAAGCTTTCTTT.

This clonotype turned up a few times. The chain employs TRBV6-1 and TRBJ2-7, with 7 bases lining up with TRBD1. Germline loops: CDR1 MNHNS, CDR2 SASEGT. The CDR3 extends over 17 amino acids. After removal of 0 bases from V and 1 base from J, the junction contained 9 bases not matched to a gene. Here the CDR3 DNA reads TGTGCCAGCAGTGAAGCAGACAGGGCCCGAGTTTCCTACGAGCAGTACTTC. Its protein is CASSEADRARVSYEQYF.

This clonotype has ten or more counts. The chain uses TRBV28 and TRBJ2-7; 8 bases are a match to TRBD1. Germline V gene lookup returns CDR1 MDHEN and CDR2 SYDVKM. V dropped 6 bases and J dropped 7; count of bases not matched to a gene: 14. This CDR3 spans 15 amino acids. The CDR3, as DNA: TGTGCCAGCAGCACGACGGGACAGGCGACTGTGGAGCAGTACTTC. Protein sequence: CASSTTGQATVEQYF.

This clonotype showed up many times. The rearrangement links TRBV6-1 to TRBJ1-2; 12 positions match TRBD1. The trim removed 8 bases at V and 8 bases at J, leaving 12 bases unmatched. CDR3 length equals 15 residues. Germline V gene sequence: CDR1 MNHNS, CDR2 SASEGT. CDR3 sequence: CASRDRGLVAGGYTF. In nucleotides, the CDR3 is TGTGCCAGCCGGGACAGGGGGCTGGTGGCGGGAGGCTACACCTTC.

This clonotype was found a few times. As DNA, the CDR3 is TGCAGTGCTAGGGGTAGCGGGGGTTACGAGCAGTACTTC. Its protein product is CSARGSGGYEQYF. The chain recombines TRBV20-1 with TRBJ2-7; 9 bases are shared with TRBD2. The CDR3 loop spans 13 amino acids. Germline V lookup: CDR1 DFQATT, CDR2 SNEGSKA (reference sequence). Trimming removed 3 bases from V and 4 bases from J; junction bases left unmatched: 4.

This clonotype was counted only a few times. The CDR3 sequence: CASSPPVLARGETQYF. CDR3 sequence (DNA): TGTGCCAGCAGCCCTCCCGTACTAGCGAGAGGAGAGACCCAGTACTTC. The J gene is TRBJ2-5, the V gene TRBV7-2; 7 nucleotides agree with TRBD2. The CDR3 contains 16 residues. Germline trimming cut 5 bases from V and 4 bases from J; bases unmatched to any gene: 13. CDR1 is SGHTA, CDR2 FQGNSA, per germline.

V usage is TRBV4-1 and J usage is TRBJ2-5, with 7 bases matching TRBD1. V trimming: 1 base; J trimming: 0 bases; junction bases outside the gene matches: 8. The CDR3 is made up of 17 amino acids. Germline-derived CDR1 and CDR2 are MGHRA and YSYEKL. This CDR3 is CASSQAPEGGHQETQYF. As DNA, the CDR3 is TGCGCCAGCAGCCAAGCACCTGAAGGGGGCCACCAAGAGACCCAGTACTTC.

The gene calls are TRBV13 and TRBJ2-3, with 12 positions matching TRBD2. J was trimmed by 5 bases and V by 1 base; bases with no gene match: 10. This CDR3 contains 18 residues. Germline assignment: CDR1 PRHDT and CDR2 FYEKMQ (reference sequence). In nucleotides, the CDR3 is TGTGCCAGCAGCTTAGCCCTTTCTAGCGGGGGGGCGAGAGATACGCAGTATTTT. Encoded protein: CASSLALSSGGARDTQYF.

The J gene is TRBJ1-2, the V gene TRBV6-1; 7 positions agree with TRBD1. The V gene end was trimmed by 4 bases and the J gene end by 8 bases; junction bases not matched to a gene: 19. Germline CDR1 reads MNHNS; CDR2 reads SASEGT. CDR3 length equals 17 residues. Here the CDR3 reads CASSVNAEGTAARGYTF. The CDR3 nucleotides read TGTGCCAGCAGTGTGAACGCCGAGGGGACAGCAGCGAGGGGCTACACCTTC.

The rearrangement links TRBV12-3 or TRBV12-4 to TRBJ2-5, with D unresolved. Trimming pared 2 bases from V and 6 bases from J, leaving 10 bases between. This CDR3 comprises 13 residues. The CDR3 nucleotides are TGTGCCAGCAGTTTAAGTAGCTCGAAGACCCAGTACTTC. Translated, it gives CASSLSSSKTQYF.

This clonotype has ten or more counts. The genes are TRBV7-2 and TRBJ2-2; 9 nucleotides align to TRBD2. CDR3 length: 16 residues. Germline loops: CDR1 SGHTA, CDR2 FQGNSA. V trimming: 2 bases; J trimming: 4 bases; junction bases outside the gene matches: 5. Here the CDR3 DNA reads TGTGCCAGCAGCTTATCGGGGACTAGCCGCACCGGGGAGCTGTTTTTT. It specifies CASSLSGTSRTGELFF.

With regard to this clonotype: A junction end diverges from the germline sequence, so it may reflect a read error. The chain uses TRBV7-3 and TRBJ2-2, with D uncertain. CDR1 SGHTA and CDR2 FQGTGA come from the germline V gene. The CDR3 has 15 amino acids. The CDR3, as DNA: TGTGCCAGCGGCTTAAGTTCAGGGAACACCGGGGAGCTGTTTTTT. Translated, it gives CASGLSSGNTGELFF.

This clonotype was recorded many times. The V and J genes are TRBV9 and TRBJ2-7, with D perhaps being TRBD1 or TRBD2 (5 bases each). The CDR3 length is 14 residues. With 4 bases removed from V and 1 base from J, the gap between germline ends came to 12 bases. Per the germline V gene, CDR1 is SGDLS and CDR2 is YYNGEE. The CDR3 sequence is CASSPLGVSYEQYF. CDR3 DNA sequence: TGTGCCAGCAGCCCTCTGGGGGTATCCTACGAGCAGTACTTC. The entire variable domain, with the rest obtained from reference TRBV9 and TRBJ2-7, is as follows: DSGVTQTPKHLITATGQRVTLRCSPRSGDLSVYWYQQSLDQGLQFLIQYYNGEERAKGNILERFSAQQFPDLHSELNLSSLELGDSALYFCASSPLGVSYEQYFGPGTRLTVT.